This TCR beta chain was captured by sequencing in a study of blood T cell repertoires in COVID-19. The Seattle patients joined while their infection was active and were tracked longitudinally afterward. This CDR3 spans 16 amino acids. Trimming cost V 5 bases and J 1 base; bases outside gene matches: 8. Germline V gene sequence: CDR1 LNHDA, CDR2 SQIVND (reference sequence). Authors' data handling: The assay estimated nucleated cells by amplifying reference gene primers. Profiling relied on immunoSEQ multiplex PCR, and the TCRdb table lists in-frame clones only, not all of them. That table furnishes V, J and clone size, whereas the DNA furnished D and trimming. The sample consists of 160,000 or so clones, roughly 93% of them appearing once.

This TCR came from a woman aged 60-75 years with COVID-19, enrolled during active disease. The chain is built from TRBV19 and TRBJ2-7; 10 bases agree with TRBD2. The specimen sequenced was peripheral blood. The CDR3 DNA reads as TGTGCCAGTAGTCCTTCTAGCGGGGGTCTATCCTACGAGCAGTACTTC. Amino acid sequence: CASSPSSGGLSYEQYF.